These 26 T cell receptor beta chains share one sample of origin, sequenced in a study of T cells in localized non-small cell lung cancer. Only in-frame clones appear in the TCRdb table, and some are missing; sequencing was by immunoSEQ multiplex PCR. The sample shows roughly 64,000 clones, roughly four fifths of them seen only once. Source: PBMCs, taken before any cancer treatment. These receptors all come from a man aged 40 to 75 with stage II lung adenocarcinoma.

The chain employs TRBV9 and TRBJ2-1; TRBD2 agrees at 10 bases. The CDR3 is 15 residues long. Trimming cost V 4 bases and J 4 bases; bases outside gene matches: 5. Germline CDR1 reads SGDLS; CDR2 reads YYNGEE. DNA for the CDR3: TGTGCCAGCAGCACGGGACTAGCGCAATACAATGAGCAGTTCTTC. Amino acids: CASSTGLAQYNEQFF.

This clone has just a few counts. J is TRBJ2-1 and V is TRBV19; 7 bases align to TRBD2. Trimming at V came to 4 bases and at J to 1 base, leaving 4 bases not matched to a gene. The CDR3 has 15 residues. Germline loops: CDR1 LNHDA, CDR2 SQIVND (reference sequence). CDR3 in amino acids: CASSRAGVSYNEQFF. DNA of the CDR3: TGTGCCAGTAGTAGGGCGGGAGTTTCCTACAATGAGCAGTTCTTC. Full variable domain (rest looked up from reference TRBV19 and TRBJ2-1): DGGITQSPKYLFRKEGQNVTLSCEQNLNHDAMYWYRQDPGQGLRLIYYSQIVNDFQKGDIAEGYSVSREKKESFPLTVTSAQKNPTAFYLCASSRAGVSYNEQFFGPGTRLTVL.

In its sample, this clone was seen a few times. The gene calls are TRBV4-3 and TRBJ1-1; D perhaps matches TRBD1 (6 bases). V was pared by 0 bases and J by 0 bases, with 17 bases between. This CDR3 is 18 amino acids long. Germline V gene sequence: CDR1 LGHNA, CDR2 YSLEER. The CDR3 nucleotides read TGCGCCAGCAGCCAAGACCTCTCCAGGGGTTCCTTGAACACTGAAGCTTTCTTT. Protein sequence: CASSQDLSRGSLNTEAFF.

The chain has TRBV6-5 and TRBJ2-5, with a possible D match to TRBD2 (6 bases). Trimming removed 7 bases at V and 9 bases at J, with 24 bases between. Germline CDR1 is MNHEY and CDR2 is SVGAGI. CDR3 length: 15 residues. CDR3: CASTTGSSSSGAQYF. As DNA, the CDR3 is TGTGCCAGCACCACGGGTTCCAGCTCATCGGGGGCCCAGTACTTC.

In this sample, this clone turned up once. The chain couples TRBV30 to TRBJ1-4, with D unclear. The ends were cut back, 0 bases at V and 11 bases at J, with 10 bases in the middle. The germline gives CDR1 GTSNPN, CDR2 SVGIG (reference sequence). The CDR3 has 12 residues. The CDR3 bases are TGTGCCTGGAGTGTATGGCCTGAGAAACTGTTTTTT. Its protein is CAWSVWPEKLFF.

This chain uses TRBV29-1 with TRBJ2-5; TRBD2 matches at 10 bases. After removal of 7 bases from V and 3 bases from J, the junction contained 14 bases not matched to a gene. The CDR3 extends over 16 amino acids. Per germline, CDR1 SQVTM and CDR2 ANQGSEA. CDR3 residues: CSASKWPSGREETQYF. CDR3 nucleotides: TGCAGCGCCTCTAAATGGCCTAGCGGGAGAGAAGAGACCCAGTACTTC.

The chain has TRBV21-1 and TRBJ1-5; no check of the table's D call, TRBD1, against the DNA was made. TRBV21-1 is marked as a pseudogene. The CDR3 runs to 14 residues. In nucleotides, the CDR3 is TGTGCCAGCAGCCCTGCCAGGGGGCTTCAGCCCCAGCATTTT. This encodes CASSPARGLQPQHF.

In its sample, this clone was seen a few times. This chain connects TRBV9 to TRBJ1-2, with a weak D call TRBD1 (6 bases). The CDR3 sequence is 14 residues long. V was trimmed by 1 base and J by 4 bases, leaving 11 bases between them. Germline assignment: CDR1 SGDLS and CDR2 YYNGEE. CDR3 DNA sequence: TGTGCCAGCAGCGTAAGTACAGGGACCTATGGCTACACCTTC. Its translation: CASSVSTGTYGYTF.

This chain connects TRBV11-1 to TRBJ1-2; D gene ambiguous. Trimming cost V 6 bases and J 9 bases, with 14 bases left between them. The germline gives CDR1 SGHAT, CDR2 FQDESV (reference sequence). CDR3 size: 12 residues. The CDR3 spells CASSPSASSYTF. The CDR3 DNA reads as TGTGCCAGCAGTCCCTCGGCTTCAAGCTACACCTTC.

V usage is TRBV19 and J usage is TRBJ1-1; a weak D match, TRBD1 (5 bases). V was shortened by 11 bases and J by 2 bases, with 15 bases between the two germline ends. In germline, CDR1 is LNHDA, CDR2 SQIVND (reference sequence). The CDR3 totals 13 residues. In DNA, the CDR3 is TGTGCCGTCGCTGCGGGGCGAAACACTGAAGCTTTCTTT. Protein sequence: CAVAAGRNTEAFF.

The chain combines TRBV11-3 with TRBJ2-5, with 7 bases identical to TRBD1. The CDR3 sequence is 14 residues long. V lost 2 bases, J lost 1 base, and 1 base stayed unmatched. CDR1 SGHNT and CDR2 YENEEA come from the germline V gene. CDR3 loop: CASSLRTGQETQYF. The DNA of the CDR3 is TGTGCCAGCAGCTTAAGGACAGGCCAAGAGACCCAGTACTTC. Full variable domain (outside the CDR3, taken from reference TRBV11-3 and TRBJ2-5): EAGVVQSPRYKIIEKKQPVAFWCNPISGHNTLYWYLQNLGQGPELLIRYENEEAVDDSQLPKDRFSAERLKGVDSTLKIQPAELGDSAVYLCASSLRTGQETQYFGPGTRLLVL.

The J gene is TRBJ1-2, the V gene TRBV19; TRBD1 aligns across 9 bases. The V and J ends lost 8 bases and 4 bases, in that order; junction bases with no gene match: 2. The CDR3 totals 12 residues. Germline V gives CDR1 LNHDA, CDR2 SQIVND (reference sequence). The CDR3 sequence is CASGDRAYGYTF. CDR3 DNA: TGTGCCAGTGGGGACAGGGCCTATGGCTACACCTTC.

The chain combines TRBV7-2 with TRBJ1-2; TRBD1 aligns across 7 bases. Trimming at V came to 6 bases and at J to 2 bases, leaving 6 bases not matched to a gene. This CDR3 has 14 residues. Germline V gives CDR1 SGHTA, CDR2 FQGNSA. The CDR3 spells CASSRGTANYGYTF. CDR3 bases: TGTGCCAGCAGTCGGGGGACAGCCAACTATGGCTACACCTTC.

The chain couples TRBV6-4 to TRBJ1-3, with TRBD1 identical over 7 bases. The CDR3 totals 23 residues. CDR1 is MRHNA and CDR2 is SNTAGT in the germline V gene. With 1 base clipped from V and 0 bases from J, the junction kept 24 bases outside the gene matches. CDR3 DNA sequence: TGTGCCAGCAGTGACTTAACTCAAGGGGGGACAGCTCCCAAGGCATGCTCTGGAAACACCATATATTTT. Protein: CASSDLTQGGTAPKACSGNTIYF.

The chain recombines TRBV4-1 with TRBJ2-1; the match to TRBD2 covers 7 bases. The ends lost 1 base at V and 5 bases at J; junction bases unmatched: 8. Germline V gene sequence: CDR1 MGHRA, CDR2 YSYEKL. The CDR3 extends over 16 amino acids. The CDR3 nucleotides are TGCGCCAGCAGCCAAGGGCTAGCGGAGAATAACAATGAGCAGTTCTTC. Protein sequence: CASSQGLAENNNEQFF.

This clone was counted a single time. The rearrangement links TRBV9 to TRBJ2-5; 7 positions match TRBD2. CDR3 length: 15 residues. V trimming: 0 bases; J trimming: 5 bases; junction bases outside the gene matches: 7. Germline CDR1 SGDLS, CDR2 YYNGEE. The CDR3 loop reads CASSVGSSGRETQYF. The CDR3 DNA is TGTGCCAGCAGCGTAGGATCTAGCGGAAGGGAGACCCAGTACTTC.

The genes are TRBV7-9 and TRBJ1-5; the D is unclear. Germline V lookup: CDR1 SEHNR, CDR2 FQNEAQ (reference sequence). V lost 1 base and J lost 6, with 10 bases in between. The CDR3 is made up of 14 amino acids. The CDR3 DNA reads TGTGCCAGCAGCTTAGAGGGTTTGGGTCAGCCCCAGCATTTT. Amino acids: CASSLEGLGQPQHF.

V gene TRBV6-1 combines with J gene TRBJ2-1; possible D gene TRBD1, 6 bases. The V end was cut by 7 bases, the J end by 4 bases, with 14 bases between. Looked up from germline, CDR1 is MNHNS and CDR2 is SASEGT. This CDR3 comprises 14 residues. The CDR3 region has the DNA TGTGCCAGCACCAACGCAGACAGGTACAATGAGCAGTTCTTC. The encoded protein is CASTNADRYNEQFF.

There are a few counts of this clone. The rearrangement uses TRBV10-3 and TRBJ2-1, with 9 bases fitting TRBD2. Looked up from germline, CDR1 is ENHRY and CDR2 is SYGVKD. J was trimmed by 8 bases and V by 11 bases; bases with no gene match: 13. This CDR3 is built from 14 residues. The CDR3 nucleotides read TGTGCCTCCACCTCCGCGGGAGGGGTCGATGAGCAGTTCTTC. Translation gives CASTSAGGVDEQFF.

The chain carries TRBV10-3 and TRBJ2-3; 13 bases are a match to TRBD2. The length of the CDR3 is 16 residues. Unmatched junction bases numbered 5, after V lost 6 bases and J lost 2 bases. CDR1 ENHRY and CDR2 SYGVKD come from the germline V gene. This chain's CDR3 is CAISRLAGGSTDTQYF. The CDR3 DNA is TGTGCCATCAGCCGACTAGCGGGAGGCTCCACAGATACGCAGTATTTT.

This chain links TRBV15 with TRBJ2-7; 7 bases are a match to TRBD1. J was trimmed by 3 bases and V by 4 bases; bases with no gene match: 6. Germline CDR1 is LNHNV and CDR2 is YYDKDF (reference sequence). The CDR3 totals 14 residues. The CDR3 DNA is TGTGCCACCAGCACCGGACAGGAACGCTACGAGCAGTACTTC. It specifies CATSTGQERYEQYF.

The rearrangement uses TRBV30 and TRBJ1-2, with TRBD1 identical over 9 bases. The CDR3 loop spans 14 amino acids. Germline CDR1 is GTSNPN and CDR2 is SVGIG (reference sequence). With V trimmed by 3 bases and J by 3 bases, 5 bases remained unmatched. DNA of the CDR3: TGTGCCTGGAGACGGACAGGGGACGACTATGGCTACACCTTC. This translates into CAWRRTGDDYGYTF.

V gene TRBV5-4 combines with J gene TRBJ2-5, with 12 bases matching TRBD2. V dropped 5 bases and J dropped 1; count of bases not matched to a gene: 6. The CDR3 contains 16 residues. Germline lookup yields CDR1 SGHNT and CDR2 YYREEE (reference sequence). The CDR3 sequence is CASRFTSGRSQETQYF. CDR3 DNA: TGTGCCAGCAGGTTTACTAGCGGGAGGTCCCAAGAGACCCAGTACTTC.

J is TRBJ1-2 and V is TRBV7-9; the match to TRBD1 covers 7 bases. V shed 6 bases and J 8 bases; nucleotides not matched to a gene: 6. The CDR3 covers 12 residues. Germline-derived CDR1 and CDR2 are SEHNR and FQNEAQ (reference sequence). The CDR3 reads CASRGQPSGYTF. The CDR3 DNA is TGTGCCAGCAGGGGACAGCCGTCCGGCTACACCTTC.

The chain recombines TRBV6-6 with TRBJ2-1; the D gene is possibly TRBD2 (5 bases). Deletions cut 4 bases from V and 6 bases from J, with 13 bases between. The CDR3 has 14 amino acids. Germline lookup yields CDR1 MNHNY and CDR2 SVGAGI (reference sequence). The CDR3 DNA reads TGTGCCAGCAGTTCGGCCCATGGGAGCAATGAGCAGTTCTTC. Residues: CASSSAHGSNEQFF.

This chain joins TRBV5-1 and TRBJ2-7; 11 positions agree with TRBD1. J lost 5 bases, V lost 4 bases, and 5 bases had no gene match. CDR1 and CDR2 (germline): SGHRS, YFSETQ. The CDR3 extends over 14 amino acids. DNA of the CDR3: TGCGCCAGCAGCGGAGGACAGGGGGCTCACGAGCAGTACTTC. This codes for CASSGGQGAHEQYF.